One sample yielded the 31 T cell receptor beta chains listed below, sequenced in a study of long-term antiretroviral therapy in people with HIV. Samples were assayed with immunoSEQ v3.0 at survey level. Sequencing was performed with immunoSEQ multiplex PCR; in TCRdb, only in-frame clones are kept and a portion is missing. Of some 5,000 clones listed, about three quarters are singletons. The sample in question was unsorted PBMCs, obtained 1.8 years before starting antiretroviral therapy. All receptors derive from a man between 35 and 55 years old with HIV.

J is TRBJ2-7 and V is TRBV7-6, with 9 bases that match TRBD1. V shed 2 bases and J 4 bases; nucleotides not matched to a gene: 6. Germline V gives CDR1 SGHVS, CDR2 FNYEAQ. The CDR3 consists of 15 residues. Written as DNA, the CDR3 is TGTGCCAGCAGCTTAAGGGACAGGGTGATGTACGAGCAGTACTTC. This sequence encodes CASSLRDRVMYEQYF.

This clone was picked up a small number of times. CDR3 DNA: TGTGCCAGCAGCTTAGGAGGGACAGGGGTCGGGGAGCTGTTTTTT. Its protein product is CASSLGGTGVGELFF. The chain recombines TRBV7-3 with TRBJ2-2, with 10 bases matching TRBD1. There are 15 residues in the CDR3. V trimming: 2 bases; J trimming: 7 bases; junction bases outside the gene matches: 4. Germline CDR1 and CDR2: SGHTA and FQGTGA.

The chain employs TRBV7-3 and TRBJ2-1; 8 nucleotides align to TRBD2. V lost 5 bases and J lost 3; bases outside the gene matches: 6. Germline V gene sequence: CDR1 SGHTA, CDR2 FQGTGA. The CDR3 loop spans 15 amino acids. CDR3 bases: TGTGCCAGCAGCAGCGGGACTAGTCACTACAATGAGCAGTTCTTC. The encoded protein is CASSSGTSHYNEQFF.

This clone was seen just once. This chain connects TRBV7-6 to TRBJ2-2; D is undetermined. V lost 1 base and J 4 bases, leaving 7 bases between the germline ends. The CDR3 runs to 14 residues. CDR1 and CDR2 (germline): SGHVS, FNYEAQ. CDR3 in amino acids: CASSLGKATGELFF. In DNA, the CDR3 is TGTGCCAGCAGCTTAGGGAAGGCCACCGGGGAGCTGTTTTTT.

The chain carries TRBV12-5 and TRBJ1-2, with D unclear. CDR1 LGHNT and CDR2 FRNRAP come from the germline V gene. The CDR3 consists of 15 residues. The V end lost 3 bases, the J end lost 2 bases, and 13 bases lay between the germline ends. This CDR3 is CASGFGSDENYGYTF. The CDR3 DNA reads TGTGCTAGTGGTTTCGGGTCGGACGAGAACTATGGCTACACCTTC.

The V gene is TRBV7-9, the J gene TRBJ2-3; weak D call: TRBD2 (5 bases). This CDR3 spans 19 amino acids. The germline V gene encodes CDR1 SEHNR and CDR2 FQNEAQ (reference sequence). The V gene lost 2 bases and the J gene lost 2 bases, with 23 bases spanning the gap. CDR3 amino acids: CASSLKPVSFAGPTDTQYF. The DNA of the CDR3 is TGTGCCAGCAGCTTAAAGCCCGTTTCCTTCGCGGGTCCCACAGATACGCAGTATTTT.

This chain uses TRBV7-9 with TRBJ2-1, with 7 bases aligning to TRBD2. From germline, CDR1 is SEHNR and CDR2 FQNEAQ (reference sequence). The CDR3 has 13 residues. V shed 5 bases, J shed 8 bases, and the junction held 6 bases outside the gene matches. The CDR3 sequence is CASSRLALDEQFF. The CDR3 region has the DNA TGTGCCAGCAGCCGACTAGCATTAGATGAGCAGTTCTTC.

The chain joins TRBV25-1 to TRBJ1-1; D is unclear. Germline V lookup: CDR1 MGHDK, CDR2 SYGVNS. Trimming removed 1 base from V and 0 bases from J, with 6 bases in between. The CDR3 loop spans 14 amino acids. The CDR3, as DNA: TGTGCCAGCAGTGAATTCGCCTTGAACACTGAAGCTTTCTTT. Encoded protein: CASSEFALNTEAFF.

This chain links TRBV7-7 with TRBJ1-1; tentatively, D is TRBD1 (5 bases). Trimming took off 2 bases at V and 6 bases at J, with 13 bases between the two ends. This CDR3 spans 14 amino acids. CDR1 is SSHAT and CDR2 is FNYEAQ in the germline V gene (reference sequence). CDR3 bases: TGTGCCAGCAGCTTATATTTAGGGGACCCTGAAGCTTTCTTT. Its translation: CASSLYLGDPEAFF.

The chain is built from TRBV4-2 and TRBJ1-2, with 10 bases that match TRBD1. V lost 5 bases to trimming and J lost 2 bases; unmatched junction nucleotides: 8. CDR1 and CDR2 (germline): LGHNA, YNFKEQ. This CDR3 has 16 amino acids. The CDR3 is CASSSDRGVRNYGYTF. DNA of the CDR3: TGTGCCAGCAGCTCGGACAGGGGGGTAAGGAACTATGGCTACACCTTC.

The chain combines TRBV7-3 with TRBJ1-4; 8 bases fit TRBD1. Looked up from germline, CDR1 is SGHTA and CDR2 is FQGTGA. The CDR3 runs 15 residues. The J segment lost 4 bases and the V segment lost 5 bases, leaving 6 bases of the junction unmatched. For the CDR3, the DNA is TGTGCCAGCAGCCCCAGGGGGCTAGTTAATGAAAAACTGTTTTTT. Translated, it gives CASSPRGLVNEKLFF.

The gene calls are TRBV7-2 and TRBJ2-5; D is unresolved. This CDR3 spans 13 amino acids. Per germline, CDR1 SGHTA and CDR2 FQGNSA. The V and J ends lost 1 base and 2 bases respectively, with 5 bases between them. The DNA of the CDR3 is TGTGCCAGCAGCTTAGGGCGGCAAGAGACCCAGTACTTC. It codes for CASSLGRQETQYF.

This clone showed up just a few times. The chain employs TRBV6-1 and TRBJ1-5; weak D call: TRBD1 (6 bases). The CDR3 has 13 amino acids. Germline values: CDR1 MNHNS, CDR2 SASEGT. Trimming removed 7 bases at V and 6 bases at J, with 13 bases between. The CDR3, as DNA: TGTGCCAGCAAATGGCAGGGGTTTCAGCCCCAGCATTTT. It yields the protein CASKWQGFQPQHF.

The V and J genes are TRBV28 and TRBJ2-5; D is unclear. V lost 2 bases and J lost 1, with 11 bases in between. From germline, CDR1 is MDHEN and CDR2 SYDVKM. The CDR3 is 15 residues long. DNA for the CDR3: TGTGCCAGCAGTTTAAACCCCTGGGGCCAAGAGACCCAGTACTTC. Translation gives CASSLNPWGQETQYF.

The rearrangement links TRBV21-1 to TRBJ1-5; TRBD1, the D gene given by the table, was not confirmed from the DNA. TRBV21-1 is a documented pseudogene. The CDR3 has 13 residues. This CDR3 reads CASEGDSNQPQHF. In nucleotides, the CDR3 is TGTGCCAGCGAGGGGGATAGCAATCAGCCCCAGCATTTT.

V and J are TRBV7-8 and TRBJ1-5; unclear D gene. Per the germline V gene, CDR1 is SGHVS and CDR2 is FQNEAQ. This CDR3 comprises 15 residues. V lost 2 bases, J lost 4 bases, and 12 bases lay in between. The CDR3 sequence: CASSLHKGMNQPQHF. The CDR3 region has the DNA TGTGCCAGCAGCTTACATAAAGGAATGAATCAGCCCCAGCATTTT.

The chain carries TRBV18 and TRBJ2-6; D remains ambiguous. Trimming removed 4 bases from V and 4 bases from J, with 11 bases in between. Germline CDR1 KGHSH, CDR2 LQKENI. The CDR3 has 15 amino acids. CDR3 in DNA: TGTGCCAGCTCACTCCAGATTTTGGGGGCCAACGTCCTGACTTTC. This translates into CASSLQILGANVLTF.

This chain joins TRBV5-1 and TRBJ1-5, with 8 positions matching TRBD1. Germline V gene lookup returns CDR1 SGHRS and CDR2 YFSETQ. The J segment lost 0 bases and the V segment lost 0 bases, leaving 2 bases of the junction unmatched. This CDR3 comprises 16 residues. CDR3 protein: CASSLARGHSNQPQHF. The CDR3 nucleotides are TGCGCCAGCAGCTTGGCCAGGGGGCATAGCAATCAGCCCCAGCATTTT.

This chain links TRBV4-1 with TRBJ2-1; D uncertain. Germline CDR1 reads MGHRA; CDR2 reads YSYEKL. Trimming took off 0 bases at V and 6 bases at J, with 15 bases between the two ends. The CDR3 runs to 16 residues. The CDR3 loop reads CASSQDRSQLRNEQFF. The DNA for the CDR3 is TGCGCCAGCAGCCAAGATCGAAGTCAGTTACGCAATGAGCAGTTCTTC.

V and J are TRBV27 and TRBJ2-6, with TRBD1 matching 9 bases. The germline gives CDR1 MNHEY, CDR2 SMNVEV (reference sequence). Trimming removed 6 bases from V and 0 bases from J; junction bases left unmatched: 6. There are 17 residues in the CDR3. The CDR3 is CASRRDRDYSGANVLTF. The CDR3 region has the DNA TGTGCCAGCAGACGGGACAGGGACTACTCTGGGGCCAACGTCCTGACTTTC.

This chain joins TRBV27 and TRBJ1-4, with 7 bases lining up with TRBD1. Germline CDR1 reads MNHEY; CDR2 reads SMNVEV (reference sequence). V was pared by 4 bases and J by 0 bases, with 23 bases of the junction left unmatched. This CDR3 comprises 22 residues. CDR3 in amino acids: CASSSTRDRDRQGFTTNEKLFF. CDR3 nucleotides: TGTGCCAGCAGTTCAACAAGAGACCGGGACAGACAAGGGTTTACAACTAATGAAAAACTGTTTTTT.

The CDR3 region is CASSLKDEQFF. Here the CDR3 DNA reads TGTGCCAGCAGCTTAAAGGATGAGCAGTTCTTC. The chain employs TRBV5-5 and TRBJ2-1; D is undetermined. Trimming took off 2 bases at V and 8 bases at J, with 5 bases between the two ends. The CDR3 runs 11 residues. From germline, CDR1 is SGHKS and CDR2 YYEKEE (reference sequence).

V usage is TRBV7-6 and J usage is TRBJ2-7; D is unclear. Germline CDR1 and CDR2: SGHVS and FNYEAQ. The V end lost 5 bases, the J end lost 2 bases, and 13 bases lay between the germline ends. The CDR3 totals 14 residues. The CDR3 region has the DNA TGTGCCAGCAGCACCCTCTCGCCTACCTACGAGCAGTACTTC. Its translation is CASSTLSPTYEQYF.

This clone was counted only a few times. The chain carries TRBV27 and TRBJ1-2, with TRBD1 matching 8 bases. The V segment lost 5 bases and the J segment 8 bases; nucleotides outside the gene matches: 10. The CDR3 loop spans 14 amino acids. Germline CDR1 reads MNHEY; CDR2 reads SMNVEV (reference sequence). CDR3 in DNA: TGTGCCAGCAGTCCCCGGACAGGGTTATACGGCTACACCTTC. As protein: CASSPRTGLYGYTF.

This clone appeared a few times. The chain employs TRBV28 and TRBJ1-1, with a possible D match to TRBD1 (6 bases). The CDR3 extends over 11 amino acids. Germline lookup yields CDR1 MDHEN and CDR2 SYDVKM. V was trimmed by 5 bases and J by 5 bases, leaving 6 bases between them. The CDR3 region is CASSDRTEAFF. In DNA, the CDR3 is TGTGCCAGCAGTGACAGGACTGAAGCTTTCTTT.

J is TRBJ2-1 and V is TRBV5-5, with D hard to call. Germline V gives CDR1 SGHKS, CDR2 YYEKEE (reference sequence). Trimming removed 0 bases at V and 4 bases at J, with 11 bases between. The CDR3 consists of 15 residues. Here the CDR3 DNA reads TGTGCCAGCAGCTTGGTGGCAGAAGTTTACAATGAGCAGTTCTTC. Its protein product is CASSLVAEVYNEQFF.

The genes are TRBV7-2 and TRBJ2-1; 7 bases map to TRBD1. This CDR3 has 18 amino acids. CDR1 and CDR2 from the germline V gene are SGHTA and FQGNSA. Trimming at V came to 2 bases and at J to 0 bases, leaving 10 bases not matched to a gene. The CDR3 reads CASSLYPGDRSSYNEQFF. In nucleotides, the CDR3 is TGTGCCAGCAGCTTATACCCCGGGGACAGAAGCTCCTACAATGAGCAGTTCTTC.

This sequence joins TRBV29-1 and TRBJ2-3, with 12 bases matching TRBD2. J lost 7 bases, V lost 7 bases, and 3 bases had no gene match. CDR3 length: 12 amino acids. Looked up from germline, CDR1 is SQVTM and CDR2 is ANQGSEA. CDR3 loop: CSAGTSGHTQYF. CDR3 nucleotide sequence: TGCAGCGCGGGGACTAGCGGGCATACGCAGTATTTT.

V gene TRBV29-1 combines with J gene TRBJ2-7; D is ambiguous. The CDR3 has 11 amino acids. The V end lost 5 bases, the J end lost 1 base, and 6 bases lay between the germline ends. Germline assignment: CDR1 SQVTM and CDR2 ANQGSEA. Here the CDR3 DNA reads TGCAGCGTTAGCGTATCCTACGAGCAGTACTTC. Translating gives CSVSVSYEQYF.

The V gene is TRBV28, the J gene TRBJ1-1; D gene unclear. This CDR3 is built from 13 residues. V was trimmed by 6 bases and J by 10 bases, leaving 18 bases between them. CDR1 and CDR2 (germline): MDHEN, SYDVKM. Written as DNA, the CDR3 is TGTGCCAGCAGAAGTGAAAAGGGCCCCGGAGCTTTCTTT. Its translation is CASRSEKGPGAFF.

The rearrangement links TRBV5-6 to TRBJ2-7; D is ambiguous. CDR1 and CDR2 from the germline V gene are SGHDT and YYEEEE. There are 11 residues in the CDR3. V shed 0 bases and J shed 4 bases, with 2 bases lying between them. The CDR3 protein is CASSLGYEQYF. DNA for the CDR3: TGTGCCAGCAGCTTGGGATACGAGCAGTACTTC.